This T cell receptor beta chain was obtained from a study of cytomegalovirus exposure and HLA in healthy donors. Study-wide findings and caveats: Earlier findings revealed that most TCR beta V segments proved productive either about 90% or about 30% of the time. A later examination showed that TCR association rates differed by HLA locus, with DRB1 most and HLA-C fewest.

The PCR had 60 Vbeta and 13 Jbeta primers. Clones were read by immunoSEQ multiplex PCR, and TCRdb kept only the in-frame ones, dropping some. The table includes roughly 130,000 clones, about 73% detected once. As for this clone: Its specificity is not known.

Unmatched junction bases numbered 13, after V lost 6 bases and J lost 2 bases. CDR3 size: 17 residues. Germline V gene sequence: CDR1 SNHLY, CDR2 FYNNEI. This TCR was sampled from a woman between 45 and 60 years old in good health and CMV-seropositive. V is TRBV2 and J is TRBJ2-5; 9 bases align to TRBD2. Sequences were obtained from PBMCs. The CDR3 DNA is TGTGCCAGCAGCCGCTCGCGGGGGGGCCGGGAGCAAGAGACCCAGTACTTC. This gives the protein CASSRSRGGREQETQYF.